Listed below are T cell receptor beta chains from one sample, sequenced in a study of metastatic and nonmetastatic thyroid tumors. With MiXCR, TCRdb called clones anew from the PCR reads. The sample contains fewer than 25,000 clones, less than 20% of which appear only once. The source material was adjacent normal tissue. The receptor source for this set is a male donor with papillary thyroid cancer or a benign thyroid nodule (not recorded which). Some clones in this sample may be carry-over from other donors' samples. Each CDR3 is given with its conserved first and last residue. The D gene is left open where the match is weak. Only part of the rows carry a size: once, few, many, or a class if the clone is expanded.

size: medium-sized
J: TRBJ1-1
D: .
V: TRBV2
CDR3: CASSVRSAGTEAFF
DNA: TGTGCCAGCAGTGTTAGGTCGGCGGGCACTGAAGCTTTCTTT

size: .
J: TRBJ1-4
D: .
V: TRBV6-1
CDR3: CASSEEVPGAGLF
DNA: TGTGCCAGCAGTGAAGAGGTTCCAGGGGCGGGCCTTTTT

size: .
J: TRBJ1-1
D: TRBD1
V: TRBV5-1
CDR3: CASSSGQGFTEAFF
DNA: TGCGCCAGCAGCTCAGGACAGGGTTTCACTGAAGCTTTCTTT

size: many
J: TRBJ2-1
D: TRBD1
V: TRBV7-3
CDR3: CASSPGQGEQFF
DNA: TGTGCCAGCAGCCCAGGACAGGGCGAGCAGTTCTTC

size: many
J: TRBJ2-1
D: TRBD2
V: TRBV11-2
CDR3: CASSSGLAGEGEQFF
DNA: TGTGCCAGCAGCTCCGGACTAGCGGGAGAGGGAGAGCAGTTCTTC

size: many
J: TRBJ1-2
D: TRBD1
V: TRBV24-1
CDR3: CATCEGDSYGYTF
DNA: TGTGCCACCTGCGAAGGGGACAGCTATGGCTACACCTTC

size: many
J: TRBJ2-3
D: TRBD1
V: TRBV7-3
CDR3: CASSLRGVGQGTDTQYF
DNA: TGTGCCAGCAGCTTACGAGGGGTCGGACAGGGGACAGATACGCAGTATTTT

size: medium-sized
J: TRBJ1-1
D: .
V: TRBV5-1
CDR3: CASSLEGVGSTEAFF
DNA: TGCGCCAGCAGCTTGGAGGGGGTAGGTTCCACTGAAGCTTTCTTT

size: .
J: TRBJ2-3
D: TRBD2
V: TRBV15
CDR3: CAASMMRTSGSETDTQYF
DNA: TGTGCCGCCAGCATGATGAGGACTAGCGGGAGTGAGACAGATACGCAGTATTTT

size: many
J: TRBJ1-2
D: TRBD1
V: TRBV11-1
CDR3: CASRKWTGISTNYGYTF
DNA: TGTGCCAGCAGAAAATGGACAGGGATATCAACTAACTATGGCTACACCTTC

size: many
J: TRBJ2-2
D: .
V: TRBV2
CDR3: CASSDRGPGSGELFF
DNA: TGTGCCAGCAGTGATAGAGGGCCCGGCAGCGGGGAGCTGTTTTTT

size: many
J: TRBJ2-5
D: TRBD2
V: TRBV7-8
CDR3: CASSPDAGGAKTQYF
DNA: TGTGCCAGCAGCCCCGACGCGGGGGGCGCGAAGACCCAGTACTTC

size: many
J: TRBJ1-2
D: .
V: TRBV4-3
CDR3: CASSQDQRGSYGYTF
DNA: TGCGCCAGCAGCCAAGATCAAAGGGGAAGCTATGGCTACACCTTC

size: many
J: TRBJ2-1
D: TRBD1
V: TRBV28
CDR3: CASSQTGNSNPEQFF
DNA: TGTGCCAGCAGCCAGACAGGGAATTCCAATCCTGAGCAGTTCTTC

size: many
J: TRBJ2-1
D: TRBD1
V: TRBV7-6
CDR3: CASSPRQGYNEQFF
DNA: TGTGCCAGCAGCCCGAGACAGGGCTACAATGAGCAGTTCTTC

size: many
J: TRBJ2-3
D: .
V: TRBV10-1
CDR3: CASSFGPMYDTQYF
DNA: TGCGCCAGCTCCTTCGGGCCGATGTACGATACGCAGTATTTT

size: .
J: TRBJ2-3
D: .
V: TRBV11-2
CDR3: CASSLEWEPYIDAHYF
DNA: TGTGCCAGCAGCTTAGAGTGGGAGCCCTATATAGATGCGCATTATTTT

size: many
J: TRBJ1-2
D: TRBD1
V: TRBV25-1
CDR3: CASSEGTGLEYGYTF
DNA: TGTGCCAGCAGTGAAGGGACAGGGCTCGAATATGGCTACACCTTC

size: many
J: TRBJ1-4
D: .
V: TRBV28
CDR3: CATWAATNEKLFF
DNA: TGTGCCACCTGGGCTGCAACTAATGAAAAACTGTTTTTT

size: few
J: TRBJ2-1
D: .
V: TRBV5-1
CDR3: CASSETGETYNEQFF
DNA: TGCGCCAGCAGCGAGACAGGCGAGACTTACAATGAGCAGTTCTTC

size: .
J: TRBJ2-1
D: .
V: TRBV7-2
CDR3: CASSLRPAAPGGEQFF
DNA: TGTGCCAGCAGCTTACGCCCAGCGGCCCCCGGGGGTGAGCAGTTCTTC

size: .
J: TRBJ1-6
D: TRBD1
V: TRBV5-1
CDR3: CASSFATGGLSSPLHF
DNA: TGCGCCAGCAGCTTCGCGACAGGGGGCTTGAGTTCACCCCTCCACTTT